This entry concerns a single T cell receptor beta chain. The CDR3 totals 14 residues. From germline, CDR1 is SGHTA and CDR2 FQGNSA. Deletions cut 6 bases from V and 4 bases from J, with 13 bases between. These data originate in a study of CD8 T cells in Susac syndrome. Study as a whole: The Susac syndrome patients that were sequenced included about 6 with active disease and eight in remission. When blood was drawn, patients with Susac syndrome were on intravenous immunoglobulin alone, on corticosteroids, or therapy-naive.

Random hexamers primed reverse transcription of 0.5 to 1 ug RNA. The immunoSEQ assay covered 54 Vbeta and 13 Jbeta segments for CDR3. One entry per CDR3 protein, called by TCRdb with MiXCR from the immunoSEQ multiplex PCR reads. The data contain 80,000 or so distinct CDR3 sequences, approximately 94% of them singletons. CD8+ and CD4+ T cells circulating in blood were sequenced for TCR beta. The sequence was collected from a human donor with Susac syndrome. The chain joins TRBV7-2 to TRBJ2-1; the D is unclear. Sequences were obtained from CD8+ T cells from PBMCs. CDR3 in DNA: TGTGCCAGCAGGCTAAAGGACGTATACAATGAGCAGTTCTTC. Translated, it gives CASRLKDVYNEQFF.